One TCR beta chain is described in this entry. Its antigen is unidentified. A much larger clone differs from this one at a single base, so this may be a read error. RNA transcripts yielded amplified TCR beta CDR3 regions. First-round RT-PCR with HTBI primers preceded a second-round multiplex PCR. MiXCR, applied by TCRdb to the multiplex PCR reads, yields one record per CDR3 protein. The table has more than 550,000 distinct CDR3 sequences, about 40% seen once; the top ten hold more than 2.5%. This specimen belongs to a study of Graves' ophthalmopathy and Graves' hyperthyroidism. Study observations and caveats: With a specificity of roughly 72% and a sensitivity of 60% to 71%, the model predicted ophthalmopathy progression.

Where ophthalmopathy was present, donors had moderate-to-severe activity, CAS ≥3, NOSPECS ≥4 and duration under 3 months. Patients were diagnosed from clinical symptoms, serum thyroxine, TRAb, thyroid ultrasound and orbital computed tomography. The PBMCs were taken from approximately 9 ml of fresh peripheral blood. After removal of 6 bases from V and 9 bases from J, the junction contained 5 bases not matched to a gene. The CDR3 is 14 amino acids. This clonotype was sampled from an adult man with Graves' ophthalmopathy. Sequencing was done on a sample of peripheral blood. The rearrangement uses TRBV12-3 or TRBV12-4 and TRBJ1-6; TRBD1 matches at 10 bases. In nucleotides, the CDR3 is TGTGCCAGCAGGTCGGACAGGGGGTGTTCACCCCTCCACTTT. As protein: CASRSDRGCSPLHF.